This TCR beta chain was recovered during a study of cytomegalovirus exposure and HLA in healthy donors. Researchers ran the PCR with 60 Vbeta and 13 Jbeta primers. TCRdb's copy holds only in-frame clones and misses some; the assay was immunoSEQ multiplex PCR. Of 54,000 or so clones listed, roughly 50% were seen once; the top ten hold roughly 12%. This clone was detected many times. Its specificity is not known. Findings and limits, study-wide: The majority of TCR sequences were rare, yet some public TCRs appeared in many donors. Segments of the TCR beta V type were, in most cases, productive about 87% or about 30% of the time in an earlier analysis.

The source material was PBMCs. The clonotype originates from a human donor in good health.

For the CDR3, the DNA is TGCGCCACTTCGGGGACAGGGGTGGGAAATGAGCAGTTCTTC. It translates to CATSGTGVGNEQFF. This sequence joins TRBV4-1 and TRBJ2-1, with 10 bases lining up with TRBD1. The germline CDR1 and CDR2 sequences are MGHRA and YSYEKL. V gave up 10 bases and J gave up 7 bases; unmatched junction bases: 10. This CDR3 has 14 amino acids.